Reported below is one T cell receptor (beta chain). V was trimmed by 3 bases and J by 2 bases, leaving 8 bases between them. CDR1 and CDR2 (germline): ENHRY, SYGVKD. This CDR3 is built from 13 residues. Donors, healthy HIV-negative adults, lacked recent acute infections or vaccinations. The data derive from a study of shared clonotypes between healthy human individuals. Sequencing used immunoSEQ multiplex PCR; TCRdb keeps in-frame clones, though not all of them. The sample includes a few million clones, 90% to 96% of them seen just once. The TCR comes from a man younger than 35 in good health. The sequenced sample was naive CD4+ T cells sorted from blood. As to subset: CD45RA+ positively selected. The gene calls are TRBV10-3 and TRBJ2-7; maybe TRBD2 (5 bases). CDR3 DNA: TGTGCCATCAGTGAAGGACTGGCCTACGAGCAGTACTTC. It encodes CAISEGLAYEQYF.